Shown below are 11 T cell receptor beta chains from a single sample sequenced in a study of vaccination and CD4 T cells after COVID-19. Oncomine TCR Beta short-read sequencing was applied to DNA from cultured CD4+ T cells. One entry per CDR3 protein results from TCRdb running MiXCR on the PCR reads. The data hold fewer than 25,000 distinct CDR3 sequences, with roughly 40% observed a single time. Their antigen targets remain unknown. The time point is: late sampling 161 to 241 days after vaccination in a few convalescent patients. Treatment denoted: approximately nine-day PBMC culture with coronavirus spike peptide pools or control peptides (ViraFEST assay). Sequencing used CD4+ T cells from blood, cultured in vitro, obtained about 7 months after SARS-CoV-2 vaccination. These receptors were collected from a human donor who had recovered from COVID-19.

V usage is TRBV30 and J usage is TRBJ1-1; the D gene is possibly TRBD1 (5 bases). V lost 3 bases and J 11 bases, leaving 13 bases between the germline ends. This CDR3 spans 11 amino acids. The germline gives CDR1 GTSNPN, CDR2 SVGIG (reference sequence). The CDR3 DNA reads TGTGCCTGGAGCAGAACTCGGGGGGCTTTCTTT. It yields the protein CAWSRTRGAFF.

This clonotype was counted only a few times. V gene TRBV27 combines with J gene TRBJ2-3; a possible D gene is TRBD2 (6 bases). Trimming stripped 11 bases from V and 0 bases from J, with 12 bases between. The V gene's germline CDR1 is MNHEY and CDR2 SMNVEV (reference sequence). The CDR3 is 13 amino acids. The CDR3 spells CASRGVSTDTQYF. In DNA form, the CDR3 reads TGTGCCTCTCGCGGGGTTAGCACAGATACGCAGTATTTT.

The table lists this clonotype with a few counts. J is TRBJ2-7 and V is TRBV7-3; tentative D call: TRBD1 (6 bases). Trimming pared 0 bases from V and 6 bases from J, leaving 12 bases between. This CDR3 spans 14 amino acids. CDR1 is SGHTA, CDR2 FQGTGA, per germline. The CDR3 DNA reads as TGTGCCAGCAGCTTAACGGGGGCGAGGTCCGAGCAGTACTTC. Translating gives CASSLTGARSEQYF.

In this sample, this clonotype turned up a few times. V usage is TRBV7-2 and J usage is TRBJ2-7; 8 nucleotides match TRBD2. Trimming at V came to 6 bases and at J to 4 bases, leaving 11 bases not matched to a gene. The germline V gene encodes CDR1 SGHTA and CDR2 FQGNSA. The CDR3 length is 15 residues. The CDR3 reads CASSSYGAGVYEQYF. The CDR3 nucleotides are TGTGCCAGCAGTTCCTATGGAGCGGGGGTATACGAGCAGTACTTC.

The chain couples TRBV7-3 to TRBJ2-7; tentatively, D is TRBD1 (5 bases). V lost 5 bases and J 6 bases, leaving 14 bases between the germline ends. The CDR3 is 13 amino acids. The germline CDR1 and CDR2 sequences are SGHTA and FQGTGA. CDR3 in amino acids: CASSETPGREQYF. Here the CDR3 DNA reads TGTGCCAGCAGCGAGACCCCAGGGCGCGAGCAGTACTTC.

This sequence joins TRBV20-1 and TRBJ2-5; TRBD2 aligns across 11 bases. V was pared by 6 bases and J by 7 bases, with 19 bases of the junction left unmatched. The CDR3 consists of 17 residues. Germline-derived CDR1 and CDR2 are DFQATT and SNEGSKA (reference sequence). The CDR3 loop reads CSAANQTSGRVSGTQYF. In nucleotides, the CDR3 is TGCAGTGCAGCCAACCAAACTAGCGGGAGAGTCTCTGGGACCCAGTACTTC.

V and J are TRBV7-2 and TRBJ2-3; 7 bases are a match to TRBD1. CDR3 length: 15 amino acids. V shed 2 bases and J 0 bases; nucleotides not matched to a gene: 2. Germline V lookup: CDR1 SGHTA, CDR2 FQGNSA. CDR3 DNA: TGTGCCAGCAGCTTACGGGGACAGAGCACAGATACGCAGTATTTT. It encodes CASSLRGQSTDTQYF.

This clonotype is a singleton in its sample. The chain joins TRBV6-2 or TRBV6-3 to TRBJ2-7, with D perhaps assigned TRBD1 or TRBD2 (5 bases each). Trimming left V 10 bases short and J 1 base short, with 14 bases between. Germline V CDR1 and CDR2: MNHEY, SVGEGT. The CDR3 spans 13 residues. CDR3 DNA sequence: TGTGCCACCGTAAGGGACGGTTCCTACGAGCAGTACTTC. It encodes CATVRDGSYEQYF.

This clonotype ranks as medium-sized. This sequence joins TRBV7-2 and TRBJ2-5, with D hard to call. CDR1 and CDR2 from the germline V gene are SGHTA and FQGNSA. The V end lost 5 bases, the J end lost 4 bases, and 11 bases lay between the germline ends. The CDR3 loop spans 13 amino acids. CDR3 sequence reads: CASSPRMRETQYF. CDR3 sequence (DNA): TGTGCCAGCAGCCCGCGAATGCGAGAGACCCAGTACTTC.

In its sample, this clonotype was seen a few times. The chain couples TRBV7-9 to TRBJ1-5, with no clear D. Germline CDR1 SEHNR, CDR2 FQNEAQ (reference sequence). The length of the CDR3 is 16 residues. The V end was cut by 1 base, the J end by 2 bases, with 12 bases between. Here the CDR3 DNA reads TGTGCCAGCAGCTTAGGGGTAGGGCTAGGCAATCAGCCCCAGCATTTT. Amino acids: CASSLGVGLGNQPQHF.

J is TRBJ2-7 and V is TRBV21-1; TRBD1, as called in the table, went unchecked against the DNA. TRBV21-1 is an annotated pseudogene. CDR3 length equals 15 residues. As DNA, the CDR3 is TGTGCCAGCAGCGTTCGGAAGGGGGCGATCTACGAGCAGTACTTC. Its protein is CASSVRKGAIYEQYF.